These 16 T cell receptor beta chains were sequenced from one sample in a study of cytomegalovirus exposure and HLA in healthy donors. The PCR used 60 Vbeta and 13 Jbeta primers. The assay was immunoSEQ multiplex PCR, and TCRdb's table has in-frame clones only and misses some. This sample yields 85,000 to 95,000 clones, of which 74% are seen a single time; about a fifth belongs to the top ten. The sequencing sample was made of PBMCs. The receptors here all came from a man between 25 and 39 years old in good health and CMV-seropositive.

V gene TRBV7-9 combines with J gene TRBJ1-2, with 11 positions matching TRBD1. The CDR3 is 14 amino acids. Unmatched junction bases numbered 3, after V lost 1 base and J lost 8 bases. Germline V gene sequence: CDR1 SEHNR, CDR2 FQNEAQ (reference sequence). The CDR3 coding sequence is TGTGCCAGCAGCTTAGAGGGGACAGGGGGAGGCTACACCTTC. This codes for CASSLEGTGGGYTF.

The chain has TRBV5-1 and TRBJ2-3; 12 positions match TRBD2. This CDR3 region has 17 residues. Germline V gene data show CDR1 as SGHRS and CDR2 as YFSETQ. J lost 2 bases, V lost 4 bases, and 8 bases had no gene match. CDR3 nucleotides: TGCGCCAGCAGCCTTTCTCTAGCGGGAGGGTCCACAGATACGCAGTATTTT. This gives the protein CASSLSLAGGSTDTQYF.

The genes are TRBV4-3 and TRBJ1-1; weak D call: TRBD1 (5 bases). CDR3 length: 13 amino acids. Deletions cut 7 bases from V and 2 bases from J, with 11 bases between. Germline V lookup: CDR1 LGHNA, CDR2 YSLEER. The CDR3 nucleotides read TGCGCCAGCACAGGGACTGTCAACACTGAAGCTTTCTTT. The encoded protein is CASTGTVNTEAFF.

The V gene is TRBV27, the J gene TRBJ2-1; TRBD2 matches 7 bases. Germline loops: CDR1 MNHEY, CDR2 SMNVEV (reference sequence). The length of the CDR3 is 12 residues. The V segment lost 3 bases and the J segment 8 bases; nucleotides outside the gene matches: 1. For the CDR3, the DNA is TGTGCCAGCAGTTTGGCGGGAGATGAGCAGTTCTTC. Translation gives CASSLAGDEQFF.

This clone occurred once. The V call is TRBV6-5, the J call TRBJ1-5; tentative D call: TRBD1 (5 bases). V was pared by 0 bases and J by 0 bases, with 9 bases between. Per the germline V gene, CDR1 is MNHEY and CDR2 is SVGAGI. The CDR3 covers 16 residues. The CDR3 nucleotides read TGTGCCAGCAGTTACTCCAGGGACTATAGCAATCAGCCCCAGCATTTT. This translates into CASSYSRDYSNQPQHF.

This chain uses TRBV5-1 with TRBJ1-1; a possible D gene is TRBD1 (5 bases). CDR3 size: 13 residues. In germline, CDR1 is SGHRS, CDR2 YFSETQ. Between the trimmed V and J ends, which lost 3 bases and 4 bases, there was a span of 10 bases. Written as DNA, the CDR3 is TGCGCCAGCAGCTCGGGAGGGACCACTGAAGCTTTCTTT. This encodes CASSSGGTTEAFF. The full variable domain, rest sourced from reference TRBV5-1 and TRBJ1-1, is KAGVTQTPRYLIKTRGQQVTLSCSPISGHRSVSWYQQTPGQGLQFLFEYFSETQRNKGNFPGRFSGRQFSNSRSEMNVSTLELGDSALYLCASSSGGTTEAFFGQGTRLTVV.

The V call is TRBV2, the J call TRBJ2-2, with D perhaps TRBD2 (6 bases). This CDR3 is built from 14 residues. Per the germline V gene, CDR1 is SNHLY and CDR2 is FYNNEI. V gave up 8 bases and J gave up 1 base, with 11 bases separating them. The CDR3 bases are TGTGCCAGCGGCCTAGCGCGGAACACCGGGGAGCTGTTTTTT. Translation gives CASGLARNTGELFF.

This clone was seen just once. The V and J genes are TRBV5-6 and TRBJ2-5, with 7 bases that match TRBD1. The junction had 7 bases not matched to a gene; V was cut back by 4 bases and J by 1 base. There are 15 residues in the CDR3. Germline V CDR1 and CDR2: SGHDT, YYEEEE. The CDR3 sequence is CASSRGQPSQETQYF. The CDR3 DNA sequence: TGTGCCAGCAGCCGGGGACAGCCTTCCCAAGAGACCCAGTACTTC.

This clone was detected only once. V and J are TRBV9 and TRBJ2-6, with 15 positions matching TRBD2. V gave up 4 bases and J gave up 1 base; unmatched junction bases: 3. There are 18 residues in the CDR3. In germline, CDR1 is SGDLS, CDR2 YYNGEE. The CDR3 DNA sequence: TGTGCCAGCAGCTTTGGACTAGCGGGAGGGTCTGGGGCCAACGTCCTGACTTTC. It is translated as CASSFGLAGGSGANVLTF.

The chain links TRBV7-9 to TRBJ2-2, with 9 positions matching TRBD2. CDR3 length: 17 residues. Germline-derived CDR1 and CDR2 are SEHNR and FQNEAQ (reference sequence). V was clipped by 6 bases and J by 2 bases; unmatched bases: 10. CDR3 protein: CASRPTLAGLNTGELFF. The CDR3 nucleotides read TGTGCCAGCAGGCCTACTCTAGCGGGGCTAAACACCGGGGAGCTGTTTTTT.

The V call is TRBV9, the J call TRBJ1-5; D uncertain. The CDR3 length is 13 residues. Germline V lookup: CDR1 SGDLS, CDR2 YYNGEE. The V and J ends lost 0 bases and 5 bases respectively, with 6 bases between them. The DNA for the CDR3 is TGTGCCAGCAGCGTAGGAGAGGATCAGCCCCAGCATTTT. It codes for CASSVGEDQPQHF.

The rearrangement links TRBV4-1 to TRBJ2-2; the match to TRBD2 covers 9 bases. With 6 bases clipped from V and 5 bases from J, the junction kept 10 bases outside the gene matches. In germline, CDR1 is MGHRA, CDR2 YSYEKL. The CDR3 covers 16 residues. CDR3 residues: CASRPIAGVRTGELFF. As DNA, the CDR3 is TGCGCCAGCAGACCAATAGCGGGAGTAAGAACCGGGGAGCTGTTTTTT.

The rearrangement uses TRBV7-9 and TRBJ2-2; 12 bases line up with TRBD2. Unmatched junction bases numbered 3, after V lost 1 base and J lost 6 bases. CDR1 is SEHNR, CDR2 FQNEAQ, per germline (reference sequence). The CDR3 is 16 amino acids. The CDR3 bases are TGTGCCAGCAGCTTAGATTGGACTAGCGGGGCCGGGGAGCTGTTTTTT. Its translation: CASSLDWTSGAGELFF.

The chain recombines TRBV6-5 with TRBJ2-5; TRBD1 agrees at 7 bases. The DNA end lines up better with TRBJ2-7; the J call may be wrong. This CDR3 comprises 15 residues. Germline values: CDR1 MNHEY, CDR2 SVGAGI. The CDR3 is CASSRQGVTSYEQYF. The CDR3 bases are TGTGCCAGCAGCCGACAGGGAGTCACTTCCTACGAGCAGTACTTC.

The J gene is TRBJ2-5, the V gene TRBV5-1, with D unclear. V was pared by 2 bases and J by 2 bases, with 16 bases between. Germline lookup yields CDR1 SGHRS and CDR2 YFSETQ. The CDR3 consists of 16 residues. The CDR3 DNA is TGCGCCAGCAGCTTCAACCGGGTCGACGGACAAGAGACCCAGTACTTC. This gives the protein CASSFNRVDGQETQYF. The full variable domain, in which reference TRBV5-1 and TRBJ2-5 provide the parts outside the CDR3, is KAGVTQTPRYLIKTRGQQVTLSCSPISGHRSVSWYQQTPGQGLQFLFEYFSETQRNKGNFPGRFSGRQFSNSRSEMNVSTLELGDSALYLCASSFNRVDGQETQYFGPGTRLLVL.

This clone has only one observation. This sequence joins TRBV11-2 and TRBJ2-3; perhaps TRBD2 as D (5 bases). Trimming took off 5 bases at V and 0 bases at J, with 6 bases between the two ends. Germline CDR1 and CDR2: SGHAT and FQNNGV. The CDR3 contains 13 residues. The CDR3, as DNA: TGTGCCAGCAGCCGGGAAAGCACAGATACGCAGTATTTT. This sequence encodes CASSRESTDTQYF.